The entry below describes one T cell receptor beta chain. Its antigen has not been determined. No much larger clone exists at a distance of one base, and base qualities are not known. From cysteine to phenylalanine, the CDR3 is 15 amino acids long. CDR3 DNA only is kept here, 45 bases in frame from base 1. At the junction V is shortened by 7 bases and J by 3 bases, with 18 bases in between. CDR1 and CDR2 are read off the germline V gene as SGHRS and YFSETQ. TCRbeta CDR3 regions were amplified from genomic DNA by means of the immunoSEQ Assay, a bias-controlled multiplex PCR. The study's processing was this. Nucleated cell counts per sample were estimated from amplification of reference gene primers within the assay. Sequence reads were collapsed and filtered to measure the absolute abundance of every unique TCRbeta CDR3 rearrangement. For each sample, productive Simpson clonality was calculated as the square root of Simpson's diversity index across productive rearrangements. The source is immuneACCESS, and TCRdb retained only in-frame sequences with V and J called. Part of the clones is not carried over; for the studies checked, unresolved V genes explain less than half of this, and the remainder is unexplained. Clone size and V and J calls were adopted from that table, with D and trimming inferred from the DNA. Recorded for this sample are fewer than 250,000 clones; more than 60% of them occurred a single time. The ten biggest clones cover roughly 12% of the sample.

This specimen comes from a study of blood T cell repertoires in COVID-19 (dated by TCRdb to between 2020 and 2021). Turning to the overall study: The collaborator samples originated in the United States, Italy and Spain and spanned the acute and convalescent phases of COVID-19. The material from the prospective study consisted of cDNA or gDNA derived from T cells, B-cell-depleted T cells, or PBMCs. Subjects who had been exposed to COVID-19, were actively infected with it, or had recovered from it provided the deeply sampled blood TCRbeta repertoires that made up the dataset. The repertoires were made available in a free public database intended to serve as a resource for research on the immune response to SARS-CoV-2. The samples were drawn from two sources: the first 160 participants of the ongoing ImmuneRACE study, and some 1,300 subjects contributed by 6 global collaborators. A de-identified subject ID, COVID-19 status, age in years and sex were almost always included in the sample metadata. Where available, HLA class I and class II types were obtained from metadata supplied by the sample provider rather than from assay-based typing. Overall study results and their limits: The amount of clinical and demographic metadata varied by source and participant and was provided uncurated.

Whole blood was collected in K2EDTA tubes by collaborating institutions according to the institutions' own protocols. For TCRbeta analysis, collaborators shipped samples as frozen whole blood, isolated PBMCs, or DNA extracted from either of those sample types. This TCR derives from a woman aged 45-65 years with acute or convalescent COVID-19. The chain is made from TRBV5-1 and TRBJ2-3; the D region possibly corresponds to TRBD1 (6 bases align). The specimen was peripheral blood. The DNA is as follows: TGCGCCAGCCATGGACATTTAGGGGGAACAGATACGCAGTATTTT. This sequence encodes CASHGHLGGTDTQYF.